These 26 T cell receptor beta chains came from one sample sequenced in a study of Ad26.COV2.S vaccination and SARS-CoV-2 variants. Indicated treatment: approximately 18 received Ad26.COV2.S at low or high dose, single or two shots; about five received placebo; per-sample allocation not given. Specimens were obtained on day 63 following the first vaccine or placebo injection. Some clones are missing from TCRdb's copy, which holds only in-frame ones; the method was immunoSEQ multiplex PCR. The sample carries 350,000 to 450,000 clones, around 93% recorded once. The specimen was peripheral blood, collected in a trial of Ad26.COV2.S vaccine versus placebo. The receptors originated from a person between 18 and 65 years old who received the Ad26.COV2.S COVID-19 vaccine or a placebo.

The CDR3 DNA reads as TGTGCCAGCTCACCCCCATGGGGCGGCAGGGGGTCCTACAATGAGCAGTTCTTC. This sequence encodes CASSPPWGGRGSYNEQFF. V is TRBV18 and J is TRBJ2-1; 7 positions match TRBD1. This CDR3 has 18 residues. Trimming took 3 bases from V and 1 from J; bases not matched to a gene: 12. The germline V gene encodes CDR1 KGHSH and CDR2 LQKENI.

The CDR3 DNA sequence: TGTGCCAGCAGTTACTCGATAGTCCAGCCACAAGAGACCCAGTACTTC. This codes for CASSYSIVQPQETQYF. The chain uses TRBV6-5 and TRBJ2-5; D gene uncertain. Trimming shortened V by 0 bases and J by 2 bases, and 13 bases separated the two germline ends. The length of the CDR3 is 16 residues. CDR1 is MNHEY and CDR2 is SVGAGI in the germline V gene.

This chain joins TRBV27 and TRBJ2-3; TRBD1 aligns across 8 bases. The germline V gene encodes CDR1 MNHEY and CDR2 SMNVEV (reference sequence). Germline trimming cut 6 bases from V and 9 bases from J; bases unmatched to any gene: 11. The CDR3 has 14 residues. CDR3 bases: TGTGCCAGCAGCTTACACTCCGGACAGGGAACGCAGTATTTT. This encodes CASSLHSGQGTQYF.

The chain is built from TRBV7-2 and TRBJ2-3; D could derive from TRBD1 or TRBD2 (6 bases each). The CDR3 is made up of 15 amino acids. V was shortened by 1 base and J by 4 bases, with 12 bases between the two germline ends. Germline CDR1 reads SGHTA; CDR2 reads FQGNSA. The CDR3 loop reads CASSLVRGAADTQYF. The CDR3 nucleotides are TGTGCCAGCAGCTTAGTGAGGGGGGCAGCAGATACGCAGTATTTT.

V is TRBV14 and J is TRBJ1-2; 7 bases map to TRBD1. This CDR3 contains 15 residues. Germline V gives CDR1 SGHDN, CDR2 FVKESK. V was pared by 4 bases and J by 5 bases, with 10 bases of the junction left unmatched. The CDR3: CASSPPSGTDYGYTF. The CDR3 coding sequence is TGTGCCAGCAGCCCCCCCAGCGGGACAGATTATGGCTACACCTTC.

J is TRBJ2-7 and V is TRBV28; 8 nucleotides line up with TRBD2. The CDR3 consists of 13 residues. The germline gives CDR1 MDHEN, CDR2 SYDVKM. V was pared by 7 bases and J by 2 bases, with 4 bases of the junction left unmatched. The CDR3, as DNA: TGTGCCAGCAAAGCGGGGGAACCCTACGAGCAGTACTTC. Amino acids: CASKAGEPYEQYF.

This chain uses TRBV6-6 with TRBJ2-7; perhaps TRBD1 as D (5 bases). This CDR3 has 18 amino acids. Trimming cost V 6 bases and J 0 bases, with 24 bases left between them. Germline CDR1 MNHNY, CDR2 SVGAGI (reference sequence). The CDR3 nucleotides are TGTGCCAGCAGCCGACATCCCTTTACAGGCGAGAGCTCCTACGAGCAGTACTTC. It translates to CASSRHPFTGESSYEQYF.

As DNA, the CDR3 is TGTGCCAGCGAGGGACAGGGACGTGAAAAACTGTTTTTT. Protein product: CASEGQGREKLFF. The chain uses TRBV13 and TRBJ1-4, with 9 bases aligning to TRBD1. The V gene end was trimmed by 8 bases and the J gene end by 7 bases; junction bases not matched to a gene: 5. The CDR3 length is 13 residues. The germline V gene has CDR1 PRHDT and CDR2 FYEKMQ (reference sequence).

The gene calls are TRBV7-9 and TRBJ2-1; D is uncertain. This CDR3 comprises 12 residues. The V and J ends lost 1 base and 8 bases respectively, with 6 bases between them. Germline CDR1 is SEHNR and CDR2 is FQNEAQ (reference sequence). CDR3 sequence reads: CASSLGFDEQFF. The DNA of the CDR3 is TGTGCCAGCAGCTTAGGTTTCGATGAGCAGTTCTTC.

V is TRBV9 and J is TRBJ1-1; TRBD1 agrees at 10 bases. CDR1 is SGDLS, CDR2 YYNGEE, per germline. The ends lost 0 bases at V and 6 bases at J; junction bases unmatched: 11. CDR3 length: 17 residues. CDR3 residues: CASSVVGQGTTFAEAFF. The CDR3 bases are TGTGCCAGCAGCGTAGTGGGACAGGGGACCACTTTTGCTGAAGCTTTCTTT.

The CDR3 region is CASSLGPYGSDEQFF. CDR3 bases: TGTGCCAGCAGCTTAGGCCCCTACGGGTCGGATGAGCAGTTCTTC. The gene calls are TRBV7-2 and TRBJ2-1; no definite D call. CDR1 and CDR2 from the germline V gene are SGHTA and FQGNSA. CDR3 size: 15 residues. V was cut by 1 base and J by 8 bases, with 15 bases left in between.

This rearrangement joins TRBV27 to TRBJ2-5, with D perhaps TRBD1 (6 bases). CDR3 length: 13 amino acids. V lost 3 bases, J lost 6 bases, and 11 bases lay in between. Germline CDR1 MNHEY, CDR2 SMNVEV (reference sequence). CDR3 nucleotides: TGTGCCAGCAGTTTGTCAGGGGTAAAGACCCAGTACTTC. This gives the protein CASSLSGVKTQYF.

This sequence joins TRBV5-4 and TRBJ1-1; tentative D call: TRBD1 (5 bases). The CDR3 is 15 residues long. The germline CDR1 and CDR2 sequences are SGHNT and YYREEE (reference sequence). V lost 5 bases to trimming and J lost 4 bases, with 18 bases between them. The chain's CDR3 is CASRLRNSQGTEAFF. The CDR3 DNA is TGTGCCAGCAGACTGAGGAACTCTCAGGGCACTGAAGCTTTCTTT.

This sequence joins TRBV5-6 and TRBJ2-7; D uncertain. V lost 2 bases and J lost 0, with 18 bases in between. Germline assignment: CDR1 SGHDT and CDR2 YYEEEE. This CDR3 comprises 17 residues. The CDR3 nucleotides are TGTGCCAGCAGCTTCGTAATTTTTTCGAGTAGCTCCTACGAGCAGTACTTC. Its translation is CASSFVIFSSSSYEQYF.

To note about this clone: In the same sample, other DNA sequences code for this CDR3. This chain's CDR3 is CAWSVLGHEQYF. CDR3 DNA: TGTGCCTGGAGTGTACTTGGCCACGAGCAGTACTTC. This chain links TRBV30 with TRBJ2-7, with D unresolved. V was clipped by 0 bases and J by 5 bases, with 8 bases between them. The length of the CDR3 is 12 residues. Germline V gives CDR1 GTSNPN, CDR2 SVGIG (reference sequence).

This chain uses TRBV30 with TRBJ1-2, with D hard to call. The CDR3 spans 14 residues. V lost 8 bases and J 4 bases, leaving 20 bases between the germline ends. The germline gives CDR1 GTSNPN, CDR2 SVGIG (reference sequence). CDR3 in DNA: TGTGCCGGGAATTACGGCGGGTTCAGCTATGGCTACACCTTC. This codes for CAGNYGGFSYGYTF.

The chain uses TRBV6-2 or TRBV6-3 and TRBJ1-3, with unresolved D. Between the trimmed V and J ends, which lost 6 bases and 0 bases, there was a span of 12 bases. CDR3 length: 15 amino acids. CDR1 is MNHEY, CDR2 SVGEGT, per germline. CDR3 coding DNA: TGTGCCAGCAGCCTGACATCTGACTCTGGAAACACCATATATTTT. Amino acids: CASSLTSDSGNTIYF.

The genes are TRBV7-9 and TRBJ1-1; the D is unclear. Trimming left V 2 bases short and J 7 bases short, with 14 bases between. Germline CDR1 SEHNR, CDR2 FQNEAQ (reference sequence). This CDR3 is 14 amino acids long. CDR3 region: CASSLKSGEGEAFF. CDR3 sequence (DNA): TGTGCCAGCAGCTTAAAATCCGGGGAGGGTGAAGCTTTCTTT.

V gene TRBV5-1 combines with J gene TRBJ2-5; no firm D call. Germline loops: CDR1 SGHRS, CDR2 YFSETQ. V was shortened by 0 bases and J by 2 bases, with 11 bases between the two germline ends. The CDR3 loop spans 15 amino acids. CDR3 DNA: TGCGCCAGCAGCTTGGCAGATGGCCTTCAAGAGACCCAGTACTTC. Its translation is CASSLADGLQETQYF.

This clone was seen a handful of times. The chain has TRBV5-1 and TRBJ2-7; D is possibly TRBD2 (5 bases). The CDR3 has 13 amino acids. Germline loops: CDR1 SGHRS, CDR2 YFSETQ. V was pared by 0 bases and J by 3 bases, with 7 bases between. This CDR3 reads CASSLVAGYEQYF. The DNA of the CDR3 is TGCGCCAGCAGCTTGGTGGCGGGCTACGAGCAGTACTTC.

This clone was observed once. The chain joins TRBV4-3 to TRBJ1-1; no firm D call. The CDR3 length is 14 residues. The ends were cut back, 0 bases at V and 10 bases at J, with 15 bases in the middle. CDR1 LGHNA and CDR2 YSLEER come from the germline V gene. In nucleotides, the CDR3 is TGCGCCAGCAGCCAAGATTCGATAAAGCTAGGAGCTTTCTTT. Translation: CASSQDSIKLGAFF.

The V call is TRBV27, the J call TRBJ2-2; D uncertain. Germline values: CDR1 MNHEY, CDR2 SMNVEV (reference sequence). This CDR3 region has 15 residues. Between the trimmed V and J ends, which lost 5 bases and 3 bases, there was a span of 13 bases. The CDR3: CASSIRPDHTGELFF. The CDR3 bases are TGTGCCAGCAGTATTCGTCCGGACCACACCGGGGAGCTGTTTTTT.

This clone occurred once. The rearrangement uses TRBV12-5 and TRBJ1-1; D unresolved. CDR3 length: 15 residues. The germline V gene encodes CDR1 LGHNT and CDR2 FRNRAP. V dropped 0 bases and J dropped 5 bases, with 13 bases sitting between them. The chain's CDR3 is CASGLVLGINTEAFF. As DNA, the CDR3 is TGTGCTAGTGGTTTGGTCTTGGGTATTAATACTGAAGCTTTCTTT.

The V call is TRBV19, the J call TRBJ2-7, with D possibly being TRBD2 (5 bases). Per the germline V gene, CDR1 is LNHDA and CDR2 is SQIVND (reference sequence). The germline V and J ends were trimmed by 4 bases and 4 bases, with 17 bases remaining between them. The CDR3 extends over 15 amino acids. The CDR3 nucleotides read TGTGCCAGTAGTACGACGGGAAACCCCAATTACGAGCAGTACTTC. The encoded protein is CASSTTGNPNYEQYF.

Here the CDR3 DNA reads TGTGCCAGCTCACCAATCCGCCAAACGGGACAGATCTACAATGAGCAGTTCTTC. Protein sequence: CASSPIRQTGQIYNEQFF. The chain joins TRBV18 to TRBJ2-1; 7 bases map to TRBD1. Trimming at V came to 2 bases and at J to 3 bases, leaving 13 bases not matched to a gene. CDR3 length: 18 residues. Germline V gives CDR1 KGHSH, CDR2 LQKENI.

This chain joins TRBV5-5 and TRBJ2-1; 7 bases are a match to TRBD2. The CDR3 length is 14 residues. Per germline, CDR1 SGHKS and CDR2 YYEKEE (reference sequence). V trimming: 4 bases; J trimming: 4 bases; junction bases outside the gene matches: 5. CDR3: CASSARLAYNEQFF. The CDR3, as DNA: TGTGCCAGCAGCGCCCGACTAGCTTACAATGAGCAGTTCTTC.